This TCR beta chain was retrieved from a study of beta chain features in type 1 diabetes (dated by TCRdb to the late 2010s). About the study as a whole: No differences in mean age, gender distribution, total cell number or subset yield were found between patients and healthy donors. A total of roughly 99 million sorted cells were examined across all samples, and the number of cells per subset was strongly correlated with RNA yield. In the study, TCRB repertoires of sorted circulating CD4+ T cell subsets from recently diagnosed type 1 diabetes patients were compared with those of matched healthy donors. Naive and central memory subsets were obtained from all 28 donors, but regulatory and stem cell-like memory subsets were isolated from only 8 patients and roughly 8 healthy donors.

From each donor, a single peripheral blood sample of 95 to 150 mL on average was drawn into heparinised tubes. A BD FACSAria II and a panel including CD45RO, CCR7, CD25, CD127, CD95 and CD27 were used to sort naive, central memory, regulatory and stem cell-like memory CD4+ T cells. Every sorted population had a purity above 95%. PBMCs were isolated immediately by Lymphoprep density gradient centrifugation and stained directly without culture. Samples were stained and sorted in pairs, with one healthy donor and one patient per experiment, so that batch effects were minimized. This clone was picked up many times. What this receptor recognizes is not known. Within one base of it there is no much larger clone, and no base qualities were kept. The entire amount of isolated RNA was reverse transcribed using the High Capacity cDNA Reverse Transcription Kit, so the sequenced TCRB transcripts were expressed ones. Deep immunoSEQ sequencing was performed on naive, central memory and regulatory T cell samples, with an average of about 3.57 million total reads per sample. Sorted cells were lysed in RLT buffer, and RNA was extracted using DNase-treated RNeasy Micro or Mini kits according to cell number. To prevent cross-contamination, each cell subset was processed individually, whereas patient and healthy donor samples were processed jointly. TCRB sequences were amplified from cDNA with the immunoSEQ multiplex PCR, producing 87-bp fragments spanning the CDR3 region. The amplicons were sequenced using the Illumina HiSeq platform. The published analysis was carried out like this. Synthetic template baselines were used to correct PCR bias computationally, reads within Hamming distance 2 were collapsed, and singletons that could not be merged were discarded. Reads were aligned against IMGT to assign V, D and J genes, CDR3 length and insertions or deletions at six rearrangement sites. Clonotype counts were normalized to sorted cell number within each subset before computing true diversity and Gini coefficients with the tcR R package. The overlap coefficient, calculated on TCRB nucleotide sequences, was used to measure repertoire sharing. Imported from immuneACCESS, the table was reduced by TCRdb to in-frame sequences with V and J called. These copies leave out some clones; in studies compared against another copy, an unresolved V gene accounts for under half, and the cause of the remainder is not known. V, J and clone size are those of that table, while D and trimming were read from the DNA. The table for this sample lists about 52,000 clones; roughly 39% of them were counted only once. The ten biggest clones cover about 1.5% of the sample.

The study at large found these results: Only small numbers of individuals were included in the HLA sub-analyses, which left unresolved whether HLA type had any influence on TCRB rearrangement. Naive, central memory and regulatory TCRB repertoires appeared more similar among patients than among healthy donors. At VDJ recombination sites, type 1 diabetes patients had fewer insertions and more deleted nucleotides, which implies abnormalities in thymic rearrangement. Because cDNA was sequenced instead of genomic DNA, highly expressing activated cells could be over-represented, though the groups showed no difference in activation or CD3 levels. Type 1 diabetes patients showed a moderate but significant shortening of TCRB CDR3 length in all four CD4+ subsets. Shorter templates might be favored by PCR, yet because patient and control samples were amplified and corrected together, any such skew would affect both groups equally.

The sequenced sample consisted of Tregs from blood. This specimen's cell subset or site label, interpreted: regulatory CD4+ T cells. The TCR comes from a man between 25 and 39 years old with type 1 diabetes.

The CDR3 amino acid sequence is: CAISEGGQGDNQPQHF. The nucleotide sequence is TGTGCCATCAGTGAGGGGGGACAGGGTGACAATCAGCCCCAGCATTTT. The chain couples TRBV10-3 to TRBJ1-5, and TRBD1 matches 9 of the central bases. V loses 2 bases at its end and J loses 3 bases; junction bases beyond the gene matches: 5. The germline V gene gives CDR1 as ENHRY and CDR2 as SYGVKD. From cysteine to phenylalanine, the CDR3 is 16 amino acids long. Only the CDR3 portion is preserved as DNA: 48 bases, with reading frame beginning at the first base.